Each of the 24 T cell receptor beta chains below was sequenced from the same sample in a study of T cells in Graves' hyperthyroidism and ophthalmopathy. The TCR beta CDR3 regions underwent amplification using RNA transcripts as the source. The TCR CDR3 first-round RT-PCR relied on the HTBI primer set. One entry per CDR3 protein, called by TCRdb with MiXCR from the multiplex PCR reads. The sample records roughly 640,000 distinct CDR3 sequences, more than 15% being singletons. Sequencing input: blood. The source is a woman between 40 and 55 years old with Graves' ophthalmopathy.

This clonotype has just a few counts. The chain combines TRBV4-1 with TRBJ2-5; 11 bases align to TRBD2. The V gene's germline CDR1 is MGHRA and CDR2 YSYEKL. Losses at the gene ends were 1 base for V and 5 bases for J; bases not matched to a gene: 18. This CDR3 spans 20 amino acids. The CDR3, as DNA: TGCGCCAGCAGCCAAGGTCCCATGGGGCTAGCGGGAGGAAGGTTGGAGACCCAGTACTTC. It translates to CASSQGPMGLAGGRLETQYF.

This clonotype appeared many times. The J gene is TRBJ2-3, the V gene TRBV12-3 or TRBV12-4, with 16 bases aligning to TRBD2. After removal of 7 bases from V and 6 bases from J, the junction contained 7 bases not matched to a gene. The CDR3 has 16 amino acids. This CDR3 is CASTPGTSGRGDTQYF. The CDR3 region has the DNA TGTGCCAGCACCCCAGGGACTAGCGGGAGGGGGGATACGCAGTATTTT.

The chain uses TRBV29-1 and TRBJ1-2; D not resolved. CDR1 SQVTM and CDR2 ANQGSEA come from the germline V gene. Trimming took 1 base from V and 8 from J, leaving 8 bases between them. The CDR3 covers 11 residues. The CDR3 loop is CSVEGTNGYTF. Written as DNA, the CDR3 is TGCAGCGTTGAAGGCACTAACGGCTACACCTTC.

This clonotype showed up many times. The V and J genes are TRBV12-3 or TRBV12-4 and TRBJ2-1; TRBD2 is a possible D gene (5 bases). The CDR3 length is 14 residues. The V gene lost 0 bases and the J gene lost 9 bases, with 12 bases spanning the gap. CDR3 nucleotides: TGTGCCAGCAGTTTAGCGCTAACTCGGGGTGAGCAGTTCTTC. Translated: CASSLALTRGEQFF.

This clonotype was recorded many times. The rearrangement links TRBV7-2 to TRBJ2-3, with D uncertain. The CDR3 spans 14 residues. The ends were cut back, 8 bases at V and 1 base at J, with 13 bases in the middle. In germline, CDR1 is SGHTA, CDR2 FQGNSA. The CDR3 DNA is TGTGCCAGCGGTCGCGGCGGAGGCACAGATACGCAGTATTTT. As protein: CASGRGGGTDTQYF.

This clonotype was recorded a few times. The CDR3 nucleotides read TGTGCCAGTAGTTGGGGCAGCTCGACCGGGGAGCTGTTTTTT. Residues: CASSWGSSTGELFF. This rearrangement joins TRBV19 to TRBJ2-2; maybe TRBD1 (5 bases). The CDR3 totals 14 residues. Germline CDR1 and CDR2: LNHDA and SQIVND (reference sequence). The V and J ends lost 5 bases and 5 bases respectively, with 12 bases between them.

In its sample, this clonotype was seen many times. The CDR3 DNA follows: TGTGCCAGCAGTTTAGGGACTAGGGGCGCCGGGGAGCTGTTTTTT. Amino acid sequence: CASSLGTRGAGELFF. V gene TRBV28 combines with J gene TRBJ2-2; TRBD2 agrees at 8 bases. The length of the CDR3 is 15 residues. Germline assignment: CDR1 MDHEN and CDR2 SYDVKM. Losses at the gene ends were 2 bases for V and 6 bases for J; bases not matched to a gene: 5.

In this sample, this clonotype turned up many times. The chain combines TRBV2 with TRBJ1-4; D uncertain. V dropped 5 bases and J dropped 8 bases, with 12 bases sitting between them. This CDR3 spans 13 amino acids. Germline V gene data show CDR1 as SNHLY and CDR2 as FYNNEI. As DNA, the CDR3 is TGTGCCAGCAGTACAAGCAGGTCGGAAAAACTGTTTTTT. The encoded protein is CASSTSRSEKLFF.

The table lists this clonotype with many counts. This rearrangement joins TRBV20-1 to TRBJ2-3, with TRBD2 matching over 14 bases. The ends lost 5 bases at V and 2 bases at J; junction bases unmatched: 12. This CDR3 is 18 amino acids long. Per germline, CDR1 DFQATT and CDR2 SNEGSKA (reference sequence). The CDR3 DNA reads TGCAGTGCTGCCGCGACTAGCGGGAGGGCCTTTAACACAGATACGCAGTATTTT. It is translated as CSAAATSGRAFNTDTQYF.

This rearrangement joins TRBV5-8 to TRBJ1-2; weak D call: TRBD1 (5 bases). Trimming shortened V by 0 bases and J by 3 bases, and 9 bases separated the two germline ends. This CDR3 has 14 amino acids. Germline CDR1 reads SGHTS; CDR2 reads YDEGEE. The CDR3 region has the DNA TGTGCCAGCAGCTTGGACAGGCGAGACTATGGCTACACCTTC. Translated, it gives CASSLDRRDYGYTF. The full variable domain, in which reference TRBV5-8 and TRBJ1-2 provide the parts outside the CDR3, is EAGVTQSPTHLIKTRGQQATLRCSPISGHTSVYWYQQALGLGLQFLLWYDEGEERNRGNFPPRFSGRQFPNYSSELNVNALELEDSALYLCASSLDRRDYGYTFGSGTRLTVV.

This clonotype was found a few times. V usage is TRBV6-1 and J usage is TRBJ2-6; unclear D gene. The CDR3 totals 15 residues. CDR1 MNHNS and CDR2 SASEGT come from the germline V gene. Trimming left V 5 bases short and J 1 base short, with 9 bases between. CDR3 region: CASSQGASGANVLTF. The CDR3 DNA follows: TGTGCCAGCAGTCAAGGAGCTTCTGGGGCCAACGTCCTGACTTTC.

This clonotype was recorded many times. This chain joins TRBV3-1 and TRBJ1-2; D is perhaps TRBD1 (5 bases). CDR1 and CDR2 from the germline V gene are LGHDT and YNNKEL (reference sequence). Trimming removed 4 bases from V and 0 bases from J, with 9 bases in between. The CDR3 is 14 amino acids. The CDR3 sequence: CASSPRGTNYGYTF. The CDR3 nucleotides read TGTGCCAGCAGCCCGCGGGGGACTAACTATGGCTACACCTTC.

This rearrangement joins TRBV4-2 to TRBJ2-5; no reliable D call. The length of the CDR3 is 14 residues. V was cut by 0 bases and J by 7 bases, with 12 bases left in between. CDR1 and CDR2 (germline): LGHNA, YNFKEQ. CDR3 protein: CASSQDPIVGTQYF. CDR3 coding DNA: TGTGCCAGCAGCCAAGATCCGATTGTGGGGACCCAGTACTTC.

This clonotype was seen more than once but under ten times. V usage is TRBV7-2 and J usage is TRBJ2-1, with D possibly being TRBD2 (6 bases). The V end was cut by 7 bases, the J end by 13 bases, with 17 bases between. Germline CDR1 and CDR2: SGHTA and FQGNSA. The CDR3 runs to 12 residues. CDR3 sequence reads: CASNSPPGLQFF. The CDR3 DNA is TGTGCCAGCAACTCCCCCCCGGGACTTCAGTTCTTC.

This clonotype was seen ten or more times. This rearrangement joins TRBV9 to TRBJ1-1, with D perhaps TRBD1 (6 bases). V dropped 8 bases and J dropped 0 bases, with 8 bases sitting between them. CDR1 and CDR2 from the germline V gene are SGDLS and YYNGEE. CDR3 size: 12 residues. DNA for the CDR3: TGTGCCAGAGACAGGATGAACACTGAAGCTTTCTTT. Protein product: CARDRMNTEAFF. The entire variable domain, with the rest obtained from reference TRBV9 and TRBJ1-1, is as follows: DSGVTQTPKHLITATGQRVTLRCSPRSGDLSVYWYQQSLDQGLQFLIQYYNGEERAKGNILERFSAQQFPDLHSELNLSSLELGDSALYFCARDRMNTEAFFGQGTRLTVV.

The genes are TRBV6-1 and TRBJ2-7; 8 nucleotides align to TRBD2. Losses at the gene ends were 2 bases for V and 5 bases for J; bases not matched to a gene: 8. The CDR3 has 15 residues. Germline V gene sequence: CDR1 MNHNS, CDR2 SASEGT. CDR3 in DNA: TGTGCCAGCAGTGAATCACGGGAGGGCCCCGACGAGCAGTACTTC. This gives the protein CASSESREGPDEQYF.

A few counts support this clonotype. V usage is TRBV10-3 and J usage is TRBJ1-1; D is ambiguous. The CDR3 runs to 14 residues. The germline V gene encodes CDR1 ENHRY and CDR2 SYGVKD. V lost 6 bases and J lost 1, with 12 bases in between. The chain's CDR3 is CAIRVGPENTEAFF. In nucleotides, the CDR3 is TGTGCCATCAGGGTCGGACCGGAGAACACTGAAGCTTTCTTT.

In this sample, this clonotype turned up many times. V usage is TRBV18 and J usage is TRBJ1-1; TRBD1 matches 8 bases. Germline V gives CDR1 KGHSH, CDR2 LQKENI. Unmatched junction bases numbered 5, after V lost 2 bases and J lost 0 bases. The CDR3 loop spans 16 amino acids. The chain's CDR3 is CASSPRRGQVNTEAFF. For the CDR3, the DNA is TGTGCCAGCTCACCAAGGCGGGGACAGGTGAACACTGAAGCTTTCTTT.

This clonotype was counted ten times or more. The rearrangement joins TRBV28 to TRBJ1-2; D gene ambiguous. Germline V CDR1 and CDR2: MDHEN, SYDVKM. This CDR3 comprises 14 residues. Trimming removed 11 bases at V and 2 bases at J, with 18 bases between. The CDR3 reads CAVPGGLSNYGYTF. The CDR3 nucleotides read TGTGCCGTCCCCGGCGGTTTGTCCAACTATGGCTACACCTTC.

This clonotype was detected only a few times. Germline is not matched at one junction end, which may reflect a read error. The CDR3 region has the DNA TGTGCCATCAGTCCTGGCGGGGGGACCACAGATACGCAGTATTTT. It is translated as CAISPGGGTTDTQYF. The rearrangement links TRBV2 to TRBJ2-3, with TRBD2 matching over 8 bases. Germline CDR1 reads SNHLY; CDR2 reads FYNNEI. The CDR3 has 15 residues.

This clonotype was detected a few times. The chain couples TRBV20-1 to TRBJ2-1; no firm D call. V gave up 4 bases and J gave up 7 bases, with 14 bases separating them. The CDR3 is 13 residues long. Germline values: CDR1 DFQATT, CDR2 SNEGSKA (reference sequence). The CDR3 bases are TGCAGTGCTAAGAACGCCCCGGGTAATGAGCAGTTCTTC. It is translated as CSAKNAPGNEQFF.

The V gene is TRBV27, the J gene TRBJ2-7; D may be TRBD2 (5 bases). The ends were cut back, 0 bases at V and 4 bases at J, with 10 bases in the middle. The CDR3 has 14 amino acids. The V gene's germline CDR1 is MNHEY and CDR2 SMNVEV (reference sequence). CDR3 protein: CASSLSTGDYEQYF. DNA of the CDR3: TGTGCCAGCAGTTTATCAACCGGGGATTACGAGCAGTACTTC.

This clonotype was counted many times. The chain couples TRBV7-3 to TRBJ2-5, with no clear D. Trimming cost V 1 base and J 0 bases, with 6 bases left between them. Germline V gene data show CDR1 as SGHTA and CDR2 as FQGTGA. The CDR3 is made up of 14 amino acids. The CDR3 sequence: CASSLNTYQETQYF. In DNA form, the CDR3 reads TGTGCCAGCAGCTTAAACACCTACCAAGAGACCCAGTACTTC.

A note on this clonotype: Compared with germline, one end of the junction differs, possibly owing to a read error. The V gene is TRBV14, the J gene TRBJ2-3; maybe TRBD2 (5 bases). Germline CDR1 is SGHDN and CDR2 is FVKESK. The CDR3 length is 13 residues. The CDR3 is CASTQVATDTQYF. The CDR3 DNA reads as TGTGCCAGCACCCAAGTAGCGACAGATACGCAGTATTTT.